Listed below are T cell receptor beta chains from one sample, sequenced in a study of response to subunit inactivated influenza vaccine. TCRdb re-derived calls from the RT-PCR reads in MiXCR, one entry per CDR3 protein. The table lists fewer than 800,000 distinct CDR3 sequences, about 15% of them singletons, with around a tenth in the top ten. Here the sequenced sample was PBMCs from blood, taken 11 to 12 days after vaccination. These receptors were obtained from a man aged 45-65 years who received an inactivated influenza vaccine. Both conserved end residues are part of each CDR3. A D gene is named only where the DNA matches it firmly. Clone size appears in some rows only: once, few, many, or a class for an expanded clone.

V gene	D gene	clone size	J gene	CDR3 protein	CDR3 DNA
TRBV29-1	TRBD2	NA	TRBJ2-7	CSVEVLAGGYEQYF	TGCAGCGTTGAAGTACTAGCGGGAGGCTACGAGCAGTACTTC
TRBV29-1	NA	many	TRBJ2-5	CSVGYSTETQYF	TGCAGCGTTGGATACAGTACGGAGACCCAGTACTTC
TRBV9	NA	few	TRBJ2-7	CASSVDSWADEQYF	TGTGCCAGCAGCGTAGATTCGTGGGCTGACGAGCAGTACTTC
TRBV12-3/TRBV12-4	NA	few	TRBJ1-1	CASSLSSGNTEAFF	TGTGCCAGCAGTTTATCATCGGGGAACACTGAAGCTTTCTTT
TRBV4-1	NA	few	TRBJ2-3	CASSQEYDGRPQYF	TGCGCCAGCAGCCAAGAATACGACGGACGGCCGCAGTATTTT
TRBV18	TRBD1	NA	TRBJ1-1	CASSPRETGGTEAFF	TGTGCCAGCTCACCTCGAGAGACAGGGGGGACTGAAGCTTTCTTT
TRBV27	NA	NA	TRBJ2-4	CASSPMGSNIQYF	TGTGCCAGCAGCCCTATGGGAAGCAACATTCAGTACTTC
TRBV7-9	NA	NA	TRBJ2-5	CASSPRTDLGLEETQYF	TGTGCCAGCAGCCCCAGGACAGATTTGGGACTGGAAGAGACCCAGTACTTC
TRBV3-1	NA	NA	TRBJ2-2	CASSQDTVNTGELFF	TGTGCCAGCAGCCAAGATACGGTGAACACCGGGGAGCTGTTTTTT
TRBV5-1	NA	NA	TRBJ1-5	CASSLEPGARNQPQHF	TGCGCCAGCAGCTTGGAACCAGGGGCGCGGAATCAGCCCCAGCATTTT
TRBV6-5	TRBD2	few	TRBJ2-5	CASSYGSGGGETQYF	TGTGCCAGCAGTTACGGCAGCGGGGGCGGCGAGACCCAGTACTTC
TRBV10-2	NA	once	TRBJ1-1	CASSESGVLMNTEAFF	TGCGCCAGCAGTGAGTCAGGAGTTTTAATGAACACTGAAGCTTTCTTT
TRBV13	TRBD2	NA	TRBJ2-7	CASSPGLAGGGMYEQYF	TGTGCCAGCAGCCCGGGACTAGCGGGAGGAGGAATGTACGAGCAGTACTTC
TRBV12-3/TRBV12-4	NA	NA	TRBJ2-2	CASRMDGRNTGELFF	TGTGCCAGCAGGATGGACGGCAGGAACACCGGGGAGCTGTTTTTT
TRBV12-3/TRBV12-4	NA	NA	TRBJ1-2	CASGKQGANYGYTF	TGTGCCAGCGGAAAACAGGGCGCTAACTATGGCTACACCTTC
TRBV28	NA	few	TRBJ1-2	CASSFYGGRGYGYTF	TGTGCCAGCAGTTTCTACGGGGGGCGGGGCTATGGCTACACCTTC
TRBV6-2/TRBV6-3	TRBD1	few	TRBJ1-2	CASSSPGQDLYGYTF	TGTGCCAGCAGTTCTCCGGGACAGGACCTCTATGGCTACACCTTC
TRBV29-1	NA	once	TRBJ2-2	CSAVQTLPGELFF	TGCAGCGCTGTGCAGACACTCCCCGGGGAGCTGTTTTTT
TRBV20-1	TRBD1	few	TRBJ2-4	CSASKGGVRNIQYF	TGCAGTGCCTCTAAAGGGGGCGTTAGGAACATTCAGTACTTC
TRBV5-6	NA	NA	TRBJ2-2	CASSLAVRAAGELFF	TGTGCCAGCAGCTTGGCCGTCAGGGCGGCCGGGGAGCTGTTTTTT
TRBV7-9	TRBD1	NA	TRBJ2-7	CASSFWDRVDEQYF	TGTGCCAGCAGCTTCTGGGACAGGGTAGACGAGCAGTACTTC
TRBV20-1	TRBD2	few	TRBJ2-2	CSAREREGLFGELFF	TGCAGTGCTAGGGAGCGGGAGGGCCTGTTCGGGGAGCTGTTTTTT
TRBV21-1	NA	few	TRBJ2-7	CASSKAILGGRAYEQYF	TGTGCCAGCAGCAAAGCAATATTGGGGGGGAGGGCCTACGAGCAGTACTTC
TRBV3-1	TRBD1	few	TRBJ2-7	CASSPLDRGHEQYF	TGTGCCAGCAGCCCCCTGGACAGGGGCCACGAGCAGTACTTC
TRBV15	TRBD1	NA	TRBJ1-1	CATSRDRAGEAFF	TGTGCCACCAGCAGGGACAGGGCTGGCGAAGCTTTCTTT
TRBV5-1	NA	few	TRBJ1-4	CASSLRAGLNEKLFF	TGCGCCAGCAGCTTGAGGGCCGGGCTTAATGAAAAACTGTTTTTT
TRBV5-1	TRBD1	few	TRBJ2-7	CASSLTTGTGPDRRYEQYF	TGCGCCAGCAGCTTAACAACCGGGACAGGGCCCGATAGGAGATACGAGCAGTACTTC
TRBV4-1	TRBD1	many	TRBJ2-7	CASSPPGQSYEQYF	TGCGCCAGCAGCCCTCCGGGACAGTCCTACGAGCAGTACTTC
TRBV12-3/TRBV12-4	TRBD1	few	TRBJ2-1	CASRSRQGREQFF	TGTGCCAGCAGGTCTCGACAGGGAAGGGAGCAGTTCTTC
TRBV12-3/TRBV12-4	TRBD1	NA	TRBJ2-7	CASRDRAAEQYF	TGTGCCAGCAGAGACAGGGCAGCCGAGCAGTACTTC
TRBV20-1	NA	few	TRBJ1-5	CSARDGGFDQPQHF	TGCAGTGCTAGAGATGGGGGGTTCGATCAGCCCCAGCATTTT
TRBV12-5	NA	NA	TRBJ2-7	CASGLARERKPYEQYF	TGTGCTAGTGGTTTGGCGAGGGAGCGAAAGCCCTACGAGCAGTACTTC
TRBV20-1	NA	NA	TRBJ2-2	CSARVGVNTGELFF	TGCAGTGCTAGAGTAGGAGTGAACACCGGGGAGCTGTTTTTT
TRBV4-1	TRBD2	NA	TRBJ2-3	CASSRGLAVGQDTQYF	TGCGCCAGCAGCCGGGGACTAGCGGTGGGGCAGGATACGCAGTATTTT
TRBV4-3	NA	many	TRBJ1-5	CASSQSQGNQPQHF	TGCGCCAGCAGCCAATCGCAGGGGAATCAGCCCCAGCATTTT
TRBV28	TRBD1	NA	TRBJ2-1	CASSPLTGGIPYNEQFF	TGTGCCAGCAGTCCCTTGACAGGGGGGATCCCCTACAATGAGCAGTTCTTC
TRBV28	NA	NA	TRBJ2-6	CASSPAGTSSSGANVLTF	TGTGCCAGCAGTCCGGCCGGGACATCTTCCTCTGGGGCCAACGTCCTGACTTTC
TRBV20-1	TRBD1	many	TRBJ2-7	CSASITGAYEQYF	TGCAGTGCTAGTATCACAGGGGCCTACGAGCAGTACTTC
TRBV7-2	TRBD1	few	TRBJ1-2	CASTQGASITNYGYTF	TGTGCCAGCACCCAGGGGGCATCAATAACCAACTATGGCTACACCTTC
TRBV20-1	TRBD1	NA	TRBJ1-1	CSPPRAGTGNTEAFF	TGCAGTCCCCCTCGGGCCGGGACAGGGAACACTGAAGCTTTCTTT
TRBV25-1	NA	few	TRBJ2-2	CASSAPGTFNTGELFF	TGTGCCAGCAGTGCGCCCGGGACTTTCAACACCGGGGAGCTGTTTTTT
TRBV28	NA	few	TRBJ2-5	CASSFNHQETQYF	TGTGCCAGCAGTTTCAACCATCAAGAGACCCAGTACTTC
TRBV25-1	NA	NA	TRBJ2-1	CASSDWADEQFF	TGTGCCAGCAGTGATTGGGCTGATGAGCAGTTCTTC
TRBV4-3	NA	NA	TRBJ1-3	CASSQELGNTIYF	TGCGCCAGCAGCCAAGAACTGGGAAACACCATATATTTT
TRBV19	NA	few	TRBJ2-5	CASSIRTGETQYF	TGTGCCAGTAGTATCCGGACGGGGGAGACCCAGTACTTC
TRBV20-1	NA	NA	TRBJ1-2	CSARVRGRGYGYTF	TGCAGTGCTAGAGTTAGGGGAAGAGGCTATGGCTACACCTTC